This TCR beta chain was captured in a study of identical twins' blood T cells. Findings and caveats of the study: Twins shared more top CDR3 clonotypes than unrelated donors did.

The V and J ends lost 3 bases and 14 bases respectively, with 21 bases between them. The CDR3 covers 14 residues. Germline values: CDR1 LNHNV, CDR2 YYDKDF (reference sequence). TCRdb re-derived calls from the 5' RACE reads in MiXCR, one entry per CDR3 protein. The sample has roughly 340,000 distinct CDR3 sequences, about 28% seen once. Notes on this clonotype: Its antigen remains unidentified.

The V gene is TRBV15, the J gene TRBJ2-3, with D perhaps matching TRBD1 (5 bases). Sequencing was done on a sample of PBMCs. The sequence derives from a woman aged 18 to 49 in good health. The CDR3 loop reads CATSSPPSRGRLYF. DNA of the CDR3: TGTGCCACCAGCAGCCCTCCCTCTAGGGGCCGTTTGTATTTT.